One and the same sample provided the 25 T cell receptor beta chains below, sequenced in a study of blood T cell repertoires in COVID-19. TCRdb keeps only in-frame clones here, not all; method: immunoSEQ multiplex PCR. The sample shows 100,000 to 150,000 clones, about 70% of them seen only once. The sample taken for sequencing was peripheral blood. Source of these receptors: an older man with COVID-19, enrolled during active disease.

This clone was recorded only once. The chain is built from TRBV14 and TRBJ2-3; TRBD2 matches 9 bases. The V gene's germline CDR1 is SGHDN and CDR2 FVKESK. The CDR3 runs 17 residues. Trimming removed 0 bases from V and 6 bases from J; junction bases left unmatched: 10. CDR3 DNA: TGTGCCAGCAGCCAAGATCGGCTTAGCGGGAGCGGGGATACGCAGTATTTT. Residues: CASSQDRLSGSGDTQYF.

This clone turned up a few times. The chain joins TRBV7-9 to TRBJ1-4; D may be TRBD1 (6 bases). The germline V gene has CDR1 SEHNR and CDR2 FQNEAQ (reference sequence). Trimming removed 3 bases from V and 7 bases from J, with 12 bases in between. This CDR3 spans 14 amino acids. Here the CDR3 reads CASSFLGTSEKLFF. CDR3 sequence (DNA): TGTGCCAGCAGCTTTCTAGGGACAAGTGAAAAACTGTTTTTT.

This sequence joins TRBV21-1 and TRBJ2-7; TRBD2, the table's D call, lacks a check against the DNA. TRBV21-1 is a pseudogene locus. The CDR3 totals 15 residues. CDR3 DNA: TGTGCCAGTCTCCGGGAGGGGGCCCTGATGAACGAGCAGTACTTC. Its protein is CASLREGALMNEQYF.

The V gene is TRBV7-2, the J gene TRBJ2-3; D perhaps matches TRBD2 (6 bases). This CDR3 spans 15 amino acids. Per the germline V gene, CDR1 is SGHTA and CDR2 is FQGNSA. Deletions cut 5 bases from V and 2 bases from J, with 14 bases between. The CDR3 coding sequence is TGTGCCAGCAGCCCACACGGAGGGGTCACAGATACGCAGTATTTT. Encoded protein: CASSPHGGVTDTQYF. Looking up the rest from reference TRBV7-2 and TRBJ2-3 gives the full variable domain: GAGVSQSPSNKVTEKGKDVELRCDPISGHTALYWYRQSLGQGLEFLIYFQGNSAPDKSGLPSDRFSAERTGGSVSTLTIQRTQQEDSAVYLCASSPHGGVTDTQYFGPGTRLTVL.

This chain connects TRBV5-4 to TRBJ2-7; 11 bases line up with TRBD2. The V segment lost 5 bases and the J segment 3 bases; nucleotides outside the gene matches: 10. CDR1 and CDR2 (germline): SGHNT, YYREEE (reference sequence). This CDR3 has 16 amino acids. CDR3 DNA: TGTGCCAGCAGTTCCGGACTAGCGGGTGGCCTCTACGAGCAGTACTTC. It specifies CASSSGLAGGLYEQYF.

This clone was seen a single time. The chain combines TRBV11-2 with TRBJ2-1; 11 positions agree with TRBD2. CDR1 and CDR2 (germline): SGHAT, FQNNGV. The CDR3 sequence is 16 residues long. V shed 4 bases and J 5 bases; nucleotides not matched to a gene: 7. CDR3 coding DNA: TGTGCCAGCAGCTCTTGGGGGACTAGCGGTGACAATGAGCAGTTCTTC. Residues: CASSSWGTSGDNEQFF.

V usage is TRBV11-2 and J usage is TRBJ2-7, with TRBD2 identical over 11 bases. The CDR3 is 16 residues long. Germline CDR1 and CDR2: SGHAT and FQNNGV. Unmatched junction bases numbered 10, after V lost 5 bases and J lost 4 bases. CDR3 DNA sequence: TGTGCCAGCAGCATCTGGGGGACTAGCGGAATTTACGAGCAGTACTTC. Protein: CASSIWGTSGIYEQYF.

This chain connects TRBV3-1 (or the pseudogene TRBV3-2) to TRBJ1-2; possible D gene TRBD1, 5 bases. Trimming took 0 bases from V and 3 from J, leaving 14 bases between them. Germline values: CDR1 LGHDT, CDR2 YNNKEL (reference sequence). This CDR3 is built from 16 residues. DNA for the CDR3: TGTGCCAGCAGCCAAGATGGAGCAGGGCTCTACTATGGCTACACCTTC. It specifies CASSQDGAGLYYGYTF.

The genes are TRBV7-8 and TRBJ2-7; 11 bases match TRBD2. Germline assignment: CDR1 SGHVS and CDR2 FQNEAQ. V shed 6 bases, J shed 5 bases, and the junction held 9 bases outside the gene matches. CDR3 size: 15 residues. CDR3 amino acids: CASRPPTSGIHEQYF. The CDR3 DNA follows: TGTGCCAGCAGGCCGCCGACTAGCGGGATCCACGAGCAGTACTTC.

The rearrangement links TRBV10-3 to TRBJ2-6; 8 bases agree with TRBD1. Germline V gives CDR1 ENHRY, CDR2 SYGVKD. This CDR3 is 14 amino acids long. V shed 10 bases and J 0 bases; nucleotides not matched to a gene: 2. The CDR3 here is CARDRSSGANVLTF. The CDR3 region has the DNA TGTGCCAGGGACAGGAGCTCTGGGGCCAACGTCCTGACTTTC.

The rearrangement links TRBV7-9 to TRBJ2-1; TRBD2 matches at 9 bases. Germline CDR1 SEHNR, CDR2 FQNEAQ (reference sequence). CDR3 length equals 15 residues. Trimming removed 5 bases from V and 6 bases from J; junction bases left unmatched: 8. The CDR3 protein is CASSPYAGGGNEQFF. CDR3 DNA sequence: TGTGCCAGCAGCCCATATGCGGGAGGGGGCAATGAGCAGTTCTTC.

The chain carries TRBV6-5 and TRBJ2-2; D is possibly TRBD2 (5 bases). The CDR3 has 14 residues. Trimming pared 1 base from V and 6 bases from J, leaving 9 bases between. Germline assignment: CDR1 MNHEY and CDR2 SVGAGI. In DNA form, the CDR3 reads TGTGCCAGCAGTTACTTCGAGGAGGCCGGGGAGCTGTTTTTT. Translating gives CASSYFEEAGELFF.

The table lists this clone with a count of one. J is TRBJ2-5 and V is TRBV5-1; maybe TRBD2 (6 bases). This CDR3 is built from 15 residues. The V gene's germline CDR1 is SGHRS and CDR2 YFSETQ. Trimming left V 4 bases short and J 1 base short, with 14 bases between. The CDR3 loop is CASSPNLASQETQYF. The CDR3 DNA is TGCGCCAGCAGCCCAAATCTAGCGAGCCAAGAGACCCAGTACTTC.

This clone was seen just once. The V gene is TRBV4-1, the J gene TRBJ1-2, with TRBD1 as a possible D gene (5 bases). Germline CDR1 is MGHRA and CDR2 is YSYEKL. The germline V and J ends were trimmed by 2 bases and 4 bases, with 11 bases remaining between them. The CDR3 covers 14 residues. CDR3 sequence: CASSQNARAYGYTF. The CDR3 coding sequence is TGCGCCAGCAGCCAAAATGCCAGGGCCTATGGCTACACCTTC.

This clone was detected a few times. The chain joins TRBV2 to TRBJ2-1; 9 bases align to TRBD2. V lost 6 bases to trimming and J lost 4 bases; unmatched junction nucleotides: 1. CDR1 SNHLY and CDR2 FYNNEI come from the germline V gene. This CDR3 contains 13 residues. CDR3 sequence reads: CASRLAGYNEQFF. The DNA for the CDR3 is TGTGCCAGCAGGCTAGCGGGGTACAATGAGCAGTTCTTC.

This chain joins TRBV6-4 and TRBJ2-1; 7 bases match TRBD2. CDR1 and CDR2 from the germline V gene are MRHNA and SNTAGT. After removal of 2 bases from V and 5 bases from J, the junction contained 6 bases not matched to a gene. CDR3 size: 15 residues. In nucleotides, the CDR3 is TGTGCCAGCAGTGACGCCGGGACTACGCACAATGAGCAGTTCTTC. Encoded protein: CASSDAGTTHNEQFF.

The genes are TRBV9 and TRBJ1-4; 9 bases agree with TRBD1. This CDR3 has 14 amino acids. The V and J ends lost 4 bases and 8 bases, in that order; junction bases with no gene match: 6. The germline CDR1 and CDR2 sequences are SGDLS and YYNGEE. CDR3 sequence: CASSTGQGWEKLFF. The CDR3 DNA reads as TGTGCCAGCAGCACGGGACAGGGATGGGAAAAACTGTTTTTT.

The rearrangement joins TRBV7-9 to TRBJ2-5; TRBD2 aligns across 7 bases. After removal of 2 bases from V and 5 bases from J, the junction contained 8 bases not matched to a gene. The CDR3 has 15 residues. Germline lookup yields CDR1 SEHNR and CDR2 FQNEAQ (reference sequence). The CDR3, as DNA: TGTGCCAGCAGCTTATGGTCGGGAGGCGGGGAGACCCAGTACTTC. It translates to CASSLWSGGGETQYF.

This chain connects TRBV5-4 to TRBJ2-3; D gene uncertain. Germline CDR1 and CDR2: SGHNT and YYREEE (reference sequence). Trimming removed 0 bases from V and 1 base from J, with 12 bases in between. The CDR3 contains 16 residues. The CDR3 loop is CASSLGLEWGTDTQYF. DNA for the CDR3: TGTGCCAGCAGCTTGGGATTGGAGTGGGGCACAGATACGCAGTATTTT.

The chain combines TRBV27 with TRBJ1-2; a weak D match, TRBD1 (6 bases). V shed 5 bases and J shed 4 bases, with 20 bases lying between them. Germline V gene sequence: CDR1 MNHEY, CDR2 SMNVEV (reference sequence). CDR3 length equals 16 residues. The CDR3 loop reads CASSRRGGDSPYGYTF. CDR3 nucleotide sequence: TGTGCCAGCAGTCGCCGCGGGGGCGATTCCCCCTATGGCTACACCTTC.

The chain employs TRBV2 and TRBJ2-7; 9 nucleotides align to TRBD2. Germline V gene sequence: CDR1 SNHLY, CDR2 FYNNEI. The trim removed 7 bases at V and 4 bases at J, leaving 5 bases unmatched. The CDR3 contains 13 residues. This chain's CDR3 is CASMTTSGYEQYF. The CDR3 DNA sequence: TGTGCCAGCATGACGACTAGCGGTTACGAGCAGTACTTC.

V and J are TRBV5-1 and TRBJ2-1; 10 bases match TRBD1. The germline V gene encodes CDR1 SGHRS and CDR2 YFSETQ. The CDR3 length is 18 residues. J gave up 0 bases and V 4 bases, and 10 bases lay outside the gene matches. The DNA for the CDR3 is TGCGCCAGCAGCCCCGGGACAGGGGCCTGGAGCTCCTACAATGAGCAGTTCTTC. This encodes CASSPGTGAWSSYNEQFF.

V gene TRBV9 combines with J gene TRBJ1-2; tentative D call: TRBD1 (6 bases). V lost 3 bases and J lost 8, with 14 bases in between. This CDR3 is built from 13 residues. Germline V gene data show CDR1 as SGDLS and CDR2 as YYNGEE. The CDR3 coding sequence is TGTGCCAGCAGCGCCTACTCACAGGGAGGCTACACCTTC. Translating gives CASSAYSQGGYTF.

The rearrangement links TRBV2 to TRBJ2-1, with 11 bases that match TRBD1. Looked up from germline, CDR1 is SNHLY and CDR2 is FYNNEI. Losses at the gene ends were 4 bases for V and 7 bases for J; bases not matched to a gene: 9. CDR3 length: 16 amino acids. The CDR3 DNA is TGTGCCAGCAGTGCTTGGGACAGGGGGGAGAAGAATGAGCAGTTCTTC. Amino acid sequence: CASSAWDRGEKNEQFF.

V is TRBV5-1 and J is TRBJ1-2; TRBD1 agrees at 7 bases. Germline V gives CDR1 SGHRS, CDR2 YFSETQ. V dropped 5 bases and J dropped 5; count of bases not matched to a gene: 9. The CDR3 runs 14 residues. The CDR3 DNA follows: TGCGCCAGCAGTTCAGAACAGGGGCGTTATGGCTACACCTTC. It translates to CASSSEQGRYGYTF.